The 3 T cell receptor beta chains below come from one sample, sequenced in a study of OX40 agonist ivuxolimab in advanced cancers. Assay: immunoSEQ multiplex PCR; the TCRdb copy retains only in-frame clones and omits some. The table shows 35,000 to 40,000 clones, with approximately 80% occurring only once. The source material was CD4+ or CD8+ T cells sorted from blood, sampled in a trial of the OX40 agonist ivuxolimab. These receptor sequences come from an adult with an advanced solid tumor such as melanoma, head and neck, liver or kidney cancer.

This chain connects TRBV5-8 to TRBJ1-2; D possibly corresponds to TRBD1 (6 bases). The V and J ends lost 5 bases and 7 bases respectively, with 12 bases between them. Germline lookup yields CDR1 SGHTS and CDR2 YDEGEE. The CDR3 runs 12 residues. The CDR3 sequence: CASRAQTGGYTF. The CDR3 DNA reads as TGTGCCAGCAGGGCGCAGACAGGTGGCTACACCTTC.

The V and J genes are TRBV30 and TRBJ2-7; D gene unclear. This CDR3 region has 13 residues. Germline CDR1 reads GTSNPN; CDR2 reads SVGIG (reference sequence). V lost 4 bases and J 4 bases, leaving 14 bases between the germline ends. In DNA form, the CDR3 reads TGTGCCTGGACCGACGGACGGATTTACGAGCAGTACTTC. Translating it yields CAWTDGRIYEQYF.

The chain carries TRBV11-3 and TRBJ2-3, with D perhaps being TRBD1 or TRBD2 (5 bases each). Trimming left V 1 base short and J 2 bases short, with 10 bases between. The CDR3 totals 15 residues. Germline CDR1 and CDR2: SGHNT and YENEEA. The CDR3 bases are TGTGCCAGCAGCTTAGTTTGGGGACCCACAGATACGCAGTATTTT. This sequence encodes CASSLVWGPTDTQYF.